The 16 T cell receptor beta chains reported below all come from one sample, sequenced in a study of metastatic and nonmetastatic thyroid tumors (TCRdb year 2020). Receptor amplification or capture employed PCR. Sequenced on an Illumina HiSeq 4000. TCRdb trimmed the raw reads at Q25, called clones with MiXCR and kept productive beta chains. The sample table contains 10,000 to 15,000 clones; only one count was recorded for roughly 28% of them. The top ten hold 10% to 15% of the sample. None of the patients had been given any treatment before thyroid surgery. Sequencing was carried out using tumor tissue. These receptors were taken from a female donor with papillary thyroid cancer or a benign thyroid nodule (not recorded which). Some clones in this sample may be carry-over from other donors' samples.

This clone has a single count. J is TRBJ2-3 and V is TRBV9; possibly TRBD2 for D (6 bases). The CDR3 totals 13 residues. Trimming removed 0 bases at V and 6 bases at J, with 8 bases between. Germline CDR1 is SGDLS and CDR2 is YYNGEE. The DNA of the CDR3 is TGTGCCAGCAGCGTAGCTGCGGGGGATACGCAGTATTTT. This encodes CASSVAAGDTQYF.

The gene calls are TRBV6-1 and TRBJ1-5, with D maybe TRBD1 (5 bases). In germline, CDR1 is MNHNS, CDR2 SASEGT. Trimming shortened V by 6 bases and J by 3 bases, and 12 bases separated the two germline ends. CDR3 size: 14 residues. This CDR3 is CASSQRQFNQPQHF. The CDR3 DNA reads as TGTGCCAGCAGCCAGCGACAGTTCAATCAGCCCCAGCATTTT.

The rearrangement uses TRBV4-2 and TRBJ2-7; tentative D call: TRBD2 (6 bases). Germline-derived CDR1 and CDR2 are LGHNA and YNFKEQ. Trimming shortened V by 8 bases and J by 3 bases, and 20 bases separated the two germline ends. The CDR3 totals 15 residues. The CDR3 sequence: CASGRYSGLDYEQYF. Here the CDR3 DNA reads TGTGCCAGCGGACGGTACAGCGGGTTGGACTACGAGCAGTACTTC.

The rearrangement uses TRBV5-1 and TRBJ1-2, with TRBD1 matching over 9 bases. Germline CDR1 is SGHRS and CDR2 is YFSETQ. V shed 4 bases and J 2 bases; nucleotides not matched to a gene: 6. CDR3 length: 15 amino acids. The chain's CDR3 is CASSGGQGGNYGYTF. CDR3 DNA: TGCGCCAGCAGCGGGGGACAGGGAGGAAACTATGGCTACACCTTC.

On this clone itself: Compared with germline, one end of the junction differs, possibly owing to a read error. The chain employs TRBV27 and TRBJ1-5; D gene uncertain. Germline lookup yields CDR1 MNHEY and CDR2 SMNVEV (reference sequence). CDR3 size: 13 residues. CDR3 sequence: CARSFDVRQPQHF. The CDR3 DNA reads as TGTGCCAGGAGTTTTGACGTACGTCAGCCCCAGCATTTT.

This clone was counted at least ten times. The CDR3 is CIGSSSYNEQFF. Here the CDR3 DNA reads TGCATAGGCAGCAGCTCCTACAATGAGCAGTTCTTC. The genes are TRBV29-1 and TRBJ2-1; D gene uncertain. The CDR3 is made up of 12 amino acids. Per germline, CDR1 SQVTM and CDR2 ANQGSEA.

This clone is labeled as medium-sized. The chain links TRBV5-1 to TRBJ1-1; D gene uncertain. This CDR3 comprises 12 residues. Germline assignment: CDR1 SGHRS and CDR2 YFSETQ. The V and J ends lost 0 bases and 7 bases respectively, with 7 bases between them. Here the CDR3 reads CASSLGHHEAFF. The CDR3 nucleotides read TGCGCCAGCAGCTTGGGGCACCATGAAGCTTTCTTT.

The rearrangement uses TRBV12-3 or TRBV12-4 and TRBJ2-5; TRBD2 matches at 16 bases. Losses at the gene ends were 1 base for V and 2 bases for J; bases not matched to a gene: 4. This CDR3 has 18 amino acids. CDR3 in amino acids: CASSLVGLAGGVQETQYF. Here the CDR3 DNA reads TGTGCCAGCAGTTTAGTGGGACTAGCGGGAGGGGTTCAAGAGACCCAGTACTTC.

This clone is judged medium-sized. This chain uses TRBV20-1 with TRBJ1-2; 8 bases are shared with TRBD1. This CDR3 is 17 amino acids long. Per the germline V gene, CDR1 is DFQATT and CDR2 is SNEGSKA (reference sequence). With 0 bases clipped from V and 3 bases from J, the junction kept 12 bases outside the gene matches. The DNA for the CDR3 is TGCAGTGCTAGAGATTGGGGGGACAGGTGGCCCCACTATGGCTACACCTTC. This translates into CSARDWGDRWPHYGYTF.

This clone has a count of ten or more. The chain employs TRBV7-6 and TRBJ2-3; 8 nucleotides line up with TRBD1. V trimming: 6 bases; J trimming: 2 bases; junction bases outside the gene matches: 7. This CDR3 is built from 15 residues. Germline V gene lookup returns CDR1 SGHVS and CDR2 FNYEAQ. The CDR3 is CASSWTGQNTDTQYF. In DNA, the CDR3 is TGTGCCAGCAGTTGGACAGGGCAAAACACAGATACGCAGTATTTT.

This clone is categorized as medium-sized. The V call is TRBV2, the J call TRBJ1-5; no reliable D call. Germline loops: CDR1 SNHLY, CDR2 FYNNEI. The CDR3 totals 14 residues. Trimming took off 2 bases at V and 5 bases at J, with 10 bases between the two ends. CDR3 sequence (DNA): TGTGCCAGCAGTGAACGAGGGTTAGATCAGCCCCAGCATTTT. This gives the protein CASSERGLDQPQHF.

The chain combines TRBV5-1 with TRBJ1-4; D might be TRBD1 (6 bases). The CDR3 has 16 amino acids. Trimming pared 0 bases from V and 8 bases from J, leaving 17 bases between. Per germline, CDR1 SGHRS and CDR2 YFSETQ. CDR3 in DNA: TGCGCCAGCAGCTTGGGACCGACTGGACAGCTAGAAAAACTGTTTTTT. This codes for CASSLGPTGQLEKLFF.

In its sample, this clone was seen many times. J is TRBJ2-1 and V is TRBV7-8, with 7 bases that match TRBD2. The germline V gene has CDR1 SGHVS and CDR2 FQNEAQ. The CDR3 spans 17 residues. Trimming at V came to 2 bases and at J to 1 base, leaving 8 bases not matched to a gene. The CDR3 nucleotides read TGTGCCAGCAGCTTACGTCAAGCGGGAAATTCCTACAATGAGCAGTTCTTC. This encodes CASSLRQAGNSYNEQFF. The complete variable domain, with remaining parts taken from reference TRBV7-8 and TRBJ2-1, reads GAGVSQSPRYKVAKRGQDVALRCDPISGHVSLFWYQQALGQGPEFLTYFQNEAQLDKSGLPSDRFFAERPEGSVSTLKIQRTQQEDSAVYLCASSLRQAGNSYNEQFFGPGTRLTVL.

V and J are TRBV6-4 and TRBJ2-3; D is perhaps TRBD2 (5 bases). The CDR3 is 14 amino acids. V lost 4 bases, J lost 1 base, and 9 bases lay in between. Germline V gives CDR1 MRHNA, CDR2 SNTAGT. The CDR3 loop reads CASSATGGTDTQYF. CDR3 DNA sequence: TGTGCCAGCAGTGCCACCGGGGGCACAGATACGCAGTATTTT.

This clone was picked up many times. The CDR3 here is CASSLYRDIRQPQHF. In DNA form, the CDR3 reads TGTGCCAGTAGTCTGTACCGGGACATCCGACAGCCCCAGCATTTT. The chain employs TRBV19 and TRBJ1-5; weak D call: TRBD1 (6 bases). The CDR3 has 15 residues. CDR1 and CDR2 (germline): LNHDA, SQIVND (reference sequence). V dropped 5 bases and J dropped 7 bases, with 18 bases sitting between them. Variable domain in full (rest from reference TRBV19 and TRBJ1-5): DGGITQSPKYLFRKEGQNVTLSCEQNLNHDAMYWYRQDPGQGLRLIYYSQIVNDFQKGDIAEGYSVSREKKESFPLTVTSAQKNPTAFYLCASSLYRDIRQPQHFGDGTRLSIL.

This clone has ten or more counts. Written as DNA, the CDR3 is TGTGCCAGCAGCTTGGACTTTGCGCCTAGGGGAGGCACTGAAGCTTTCTTT. Amino acid sequence: CASSLDFAPRGGTEAFF. V is TRBV5-6 and J is TRBJ1-1; D might be TRBD1 (5 bases). The CDR3 consists of 17 residues. The V and J ends lost 0 bases and 4 bases respectively, with 19 bases between them. Germline V gene lookup returns CDR1 SGHDT and CDR2 YYEEEE.